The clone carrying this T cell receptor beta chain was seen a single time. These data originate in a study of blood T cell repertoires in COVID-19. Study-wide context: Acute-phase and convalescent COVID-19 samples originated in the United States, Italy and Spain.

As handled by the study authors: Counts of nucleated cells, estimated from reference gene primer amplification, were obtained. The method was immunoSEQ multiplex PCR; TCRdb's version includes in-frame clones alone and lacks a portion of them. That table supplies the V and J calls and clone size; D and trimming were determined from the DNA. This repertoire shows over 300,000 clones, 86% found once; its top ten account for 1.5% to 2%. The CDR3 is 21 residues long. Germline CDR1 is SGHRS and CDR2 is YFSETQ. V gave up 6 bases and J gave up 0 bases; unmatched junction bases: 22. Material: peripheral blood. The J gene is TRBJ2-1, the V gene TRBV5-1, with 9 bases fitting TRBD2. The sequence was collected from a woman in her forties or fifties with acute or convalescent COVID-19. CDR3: CASTGGGGLRLAVSSYNEQFF. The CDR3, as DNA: TGCGCCAGCACCGGAGGAGGGGGGCTCAGACTAGCGGTAAGCTCCTACAATGAGCAGTTCTTC.